A selection of T cell receptor beta chains follows, all from one sample in a study of cytomegalovirus exposure and HLA in healthy donors. Profiling relied on immunoSEQ multiplex PCR, and the TCRdb table lists in-frame clones only, not all of them. The profile shows some 120,000 clones, approximately 94% of them singletons. The source material was PBMCs. The receptors were sampled from a woman between 18 and 30 years old in good health and CMV-seronegative. The CDR3 runs from the conserved cysteine through the conserved F or W. Each record gives: clone size, J gene, D gene, V gene, CDR3 DNA, CDR3 protein. The D gene is left open where the match is weak. The size entry is marked missing in some rows and otherwise reads once, few, many or a size class.

clone_size: -
j_call: TRBJ2-2
d_call: TRBD2
v_call: TRBV18
cdr3_nt: TGTGCCAGCTCCCTAGCGGAAGTCGGGGAGCTGTTTTTT
cdr3_aa: CASSLAEVGELFF

clone_size: -
j_call: TRBJ2-7
d_call: -
v_call: TRBV7-2
cdr3_nt: TGTGCCAGCAGCCTCACGGGGGATCAAGTCCACGAGCAGTACTTC
cdr3_aa: CASSLTGDQVHEQYF

clone_size: -
j_call: TRBJ2-1
d_call: -
v_call: TRBV14
cdr3_nt: TGTGCCAGCAGCCAAGTTACAGCCGACAATGAGCAGTTCTTC
cdr3_aa: CASSQVTADNEQFF

clone_size: -
j_call: TRBJ2-1
d_call: TRBD2
v_call: TRBV19
cdr3_nt: TGTGCCAGTAGTATAACGATCGGCGGGGGGGCCGTCAATGAGCAGTTCTTC
cdr3_aa: CASSITIGGGAVNEQFF

clone_size: -
j_call: TRBJ2-7
d_call: TRBD2
v_call: TRBV30
cdr3_nt: TGTGCCTGGAGTAGCGGGAGTTACGAGCAGTACTTC
cdr3_aa: CAWSSGSYEQYF

clone_size: -
j_call: TRBJ1-2
d_call: TRBD1
v_call: TRBV28
cdr3_nt: TGTGCCAGCAATTCGGGACAGAACTATGGCTACACCTTC
cdr3_aa: CASNSGQNYGYTF

clone_size: -
j_call: TRBJ2-7
d_call: TRBD2
v_call: TRBV5-6
cdr3_nt: TGTGCCAGCAGCTCCCTAGCGGGGGTGGACGAGCAGTACTTC
cdr3_aa: CASSSLAGVDEQYF

clone_size: -
j_call: TRBJ1-2
d_call: TRBD1
v_call: TRBV10-3
cdr3_nt: TGTGCCATCAGCCAGGGGACAGGGACGGCCTATGGCTACACCTTC
cdr3_aa: CAISQGTGTAYGYTF

clone_size: -
j_call: TRBJ2-1
d_call: TRBD1
v_call: TRBV6-6
cdr3_nt: TGTGCCAGCAGTTCGGACAGACAGGGGGCGTTTGAGCAGTTCTTC
cdr3_aa: CASSSDRQGAFEQFF

clone_size: few
j_call: TRBJ2-3
d_call: TRBD2
v_call: TRBV5-4
cdr3_nt: TGTGCCAGCACTAGTAGGAGACTAGCGAGCACAGATACGCAGTATTTT
cdr3_aa: CASTSRRLASTDTQYF

clone_size: once
j_call: TRBJ1-2
d_call: TRBD1
v_call: TRBV4-1
cdr3_nt: TGCGCCAGCAGCCTACAGGGGATTGACTATGGCTACACCTTC
cdr3_aa: CASSLQGIDYGYTF

clone_size: -
j_call: TRBJ2-7
d_call: -
v_call: TRBV18
cdr3_nt: TGTGCCAGCACGAAAACTAAAACCTACGAGCAGTACTTC
cdr3_aa: CASTKTKTYEQYF

clone_size: -
j_call: TRBJ2-7
d_call: TRBD2
v_call: TRBV19
cdr3_nt: TGTGCCAGTAGTCCCCGGGAGGGTGGCTACGAGCAGTACTTC
cdr3_aa: CASSPREGGYEQYF

clone_size: -
j_call: TRBJ2-3
d_call: -
v_call: TRBV9
cdr3_nt: TGTGCCAGCGCCCAAGCGCAAAGAACAGATACGCAGTATTTT
cdr3_aa: CASAQAQRTDTQYF